Shown below are 9 T cell receptor beta chains from a single sample sequenced in a study of beta chain features in type 1 diabetes. Investigators reverse transcribed all isolated RNA, so they sequenced expressed TCRB transcripts. Using immunoSEQ multiplex PCR, the repertoire was profiled, and TCRdb retains in-frame clones only, with some absent. Altogether 120,000 to 150,000 clones are present, about 51% being singletons, with the ten largest covering around 0.43%. Sequencing was done on a sample of Tregs from blood. The receptors stem from a man between 18 and 35 years old in good health.

This clone appeared a few times. The chain couples TRBV6-6 to TRBJ2-7; tentatively, D is TRBD2 (6 bases). The CDR3 has 13 amino acids. In germline, CDR1 is MNHNY, CDR2 SVGAGI (reference sequence). V was clipped by 10 bases and J by 4 bases, with 17 bases between them. The CDR3 DNA is TGTGCCACCCACTCCGGGAGCAATTACGAGCAGTACTTC. Translating gives CATHSGSNYEQYF.

V is TRBV7-2 and J is TRBJ2-1; TRBD2 is a possible D gene (6 bases). V was shortened by 3 bases and J by 8 bases, with 17 bases between the two germline ends. The CDR3 runs 15 residues. Germline CDR1 and CDR2: SGHTA and FQGNSA. In DNA, the CDR3 is TGTGCCAGCAGCTTGCGGGGACGCGGGGTCGATGAGCAGTTCTTC. The encoded protein is CASSLRGRGVDEQFF.

This clone appeared a few times. The J gene is TRBJ1-4, the V gene TRBV5-1; no clear D. Germline V CDR1 and CDR2: SGHRS, YFSETQ. The CDR3 totals 15 residues. The V end lost 5 bases, the J end lost 3 bases, and 14 bases lay between the germline ends. CDR3 residues: CASRADTAPNEKLFF. The CDR3 region has the DNA TGCGCCAGCAGAGCCGACACGGCGCCTAATGAAAAACTGTTTTTT.

The sample holds a few counts of this clone. This chain uses TRBV11-2 with TRBJ2-7, with D possibly matching TRBD2 (5 bases). The CDR3 consists of 16 residues. The V end lost 5 bases, the J end lost 2 bases, and 19 bases lay between the germline ends. CDR1 SGHAT and CDR2 FQNNGV come from the germline V gene. CDR3 DNA: TGTGCCAGCAGCCAACTAGGTGGCCGATCCCCCTACGAGCAGTACTTC. Amino acids: CASSQLGGRSPYEQYF.

V and J are TRBV10-3 and TRBJ1-2, with TRBD1 matching over 7 bases. The CDR3 has 13 residues. The germline gives CDR1 ENHRY, CDR2 SYGVKD. Unmatched junction bases numbered 3, after V lost 4 bases and J lost 4 bases. Here the CDR3 reads CAISAGQAYGYTF. Written as DNA, the CDR3 is TGTGCCATCAGTGCCGGACAGGCCTATGGCTACACCTTC.

Remarks on this clone: Other DNA sequences in the same sample also yield this CDR3. This chain uses TRBV18 with TRBJ1-5; D is ambiguous. CDR3 length: 12 amino acids. CDR1 and CDR2 (germline): KGHSH, LQKENI. Trimming took 3 bases from V and 4 from J, leaving 4 bases between them. The CDR3 protein is CASSPPNQPQHF. CDR3 bases: TGTGCCAGCTCACCTCCAAATCAGCCCCAGCATTTT.

This chain joins TRBV20-1 and TRBJ2-3, with a possible D match to TRBD2 (5 bases). The CDR3 is 11 residues long. The V end lost 6 bases, the J end lost 9 bases, and 13 bases lay between the germline ends. Germline V gene lookup returns CDR1 DFQATT and CDR2 SNEGSKA (reference sequence). The chain's CDR3 is CSALVRETQYF. The CDR3 DNA reads TGCAGTGCGCTAGTGAGGGAGACGCAGTATTTT.

The chain is built from TRBV4-3 and TRBJ2-1; D unresolved. This CDR3 spans 11 amino acids. Trimming left V 4 bases short and J 7 bases short, with 5 bases between. Germline V CDR1 and CDR2: LGHNA, YSLEER. The CDR3 protein is CASSLRNEQFF. CDR3 DNA: TGCGCCAGCAGCCTCAGGAATGAGCAGTTCTTC.

This clone was counted only a few times. This rearrangement joins TRBV2 to TRBJ2-6, with D perhaps TRBD1 (6 bases). Trimming removed 6 bases from V and 0 bases from J, with 12 bases in between. The CDR3 sequence is 16 residues long. The germline V gene has CDR1 SNHLY and CDR2 FYNNEI. CDR3 in DNA: TGTGCCAGCAGCGAAACAGGGCGCTCTGGGGCCAACGTCCTGACTTTC. Its protein product is CASSETGRSGANVLTF.